These T cell receptor beta chains were read from a single sample in a study of blood T cells in healthy people across ages. A single record per CDR3 protein comes from TCRdb applying MiXCR to the 5' RACE reads. The sample consists of hundreds of thousands of distinct CDR3 sequences, less than 70% of them appearing once. Material: blood. The source of these receptors is a man older than 75 in good health. The CDR3 runs from the conserved cysteine through the conserved F or W. Fields, in order: J gene, V gene, clone size, D gene, CDR3 DNA, CDR3 protein. The D gene is left open where the match is weak. The size of a clone is reported for some rows only, either as once, few or many, or as a class for expanded clones.

>TRBJ2-7|TRBV7-2|NA|NA
TGTGCCAGCAGCTCTGAGGGCCCCTCACTAGTTAGTACCGCCACCGAGCAGTACTTC
CASSSEGPSLVSTATEQYF
>TRBJ2-1|TRBV27|NA|NA
TGTGCCAGCAGTTTTACACTCAATGAGCAGTTCTTC
CASSFTLNEQFF
>TRBJ2-5|TRBV7-2|NA|NA
TGTGCCAGCAGCTTAGTTGAGGGGGGAAACAATGAGCAGTACTTC
CASSLVEGGNNEQYF
>TRBJ2-1|TRBV12-3/TRBV12-4|NA|TRBD2
TGTGCCAGCAGCTATAGGACTAGCCTTCTCAATGAGCAGTTCTTC
CASSYRTSLLNEQFF
>TRBJ2-7|TRBV27|NA|NA
TGTGCCAGCAGTTTCTCCCCCCCTCGGACCTACGAGCAGTACTTC
CASSFSPPRTYEQYF
>TRBJ2-3|TRBV5-1|NA|NA
TGCGCCAGCAGCTTTATCTTAGCGGATAGCACAGATACGCAGTATTTT
CASSFILADSTDTQYF
>TRBJ1-2|TRBV7-9|NA|NA
TGTGCCAGCTCGCCCGGGCAGGGAGGAGGGACTAACTATGGCTACACCTTC
CASSPGQGGGTNYGYTF
>TRBJ2-1|TRBV29-1|few|NA
TGCAGCGTTACGTCGGGGGAGGCATACAATGAGCAGTTCTTC
CSVTSGEAYNEQFF
>TRBJ2-5|TRBV20-1|NA|TRBD1
TGTAGTGCTAGTGGGGGACAGGGGCCCCAAGAGACCCAGTACTTC
CSASGGQGPQETQYF
>TRBJ2-3|TRBV20-1|NA|NA
TGCAGTGCAAGAGCGGGCCCGCAGTATTTT
CSARAGPQYF
>TRBJ2-5|TRBV7-9|NA|TRBD2
TGTGCCAGCAGACCCACTAGCGGGAGGCAGACCCAGTACTTC
CASRPTSGRQTQYF
>TRBJ2-4|TRBV14|once|NA
TGTGCCAGCAGCCAAGAGACCCTTGGGACCAAAAACATTCAGTACTTC
CASSQETLGTKNIQYF
>TRBJ2-2|TRBV20-1|once|NA
TGCAGTGCTAGAGAAAGGGGCACAGGGACCGGGGAGCTGTTTTTT
CSARERGTGTGELFF
>TRBJ1-2|TRBV12-3/TRBV12-4|NA|TRBD1
TGTGCCAGCAGTTTACTGGGACAGGTCCCCCGCGACTATGGCTACACCTTC
CASSLLGQVPRDYGYTF
>TRBJ1-1|TRBV20-1|many|NA
TGCAGTGCTGCTCATACTACGAACACTGAAGCTTTCTTT
CSAAHTTNTEAFF
>TRBJ2-1|TRBV29-1|NA|NA
TGCAGCGTTGGGGCGACGACAGGTATTCAGTTCTTC
CSVGATTGIQFF
>TRBJ2-7|TRBV20-1|NA|TRBD2
TGCAGTGCTAGACGGGACTATAATTTCTACGAGCAGTACTTC
CSARRDYNFYEQYF
>TRBJ2-3|TRBV27|NA|NA
TGTGCCAGCAGTTGTAAGTCCCGAGATACGCAGTATTTT
CASSCKSRDTQYF
>TRBJ2-7|TRBV29-1|few|TRBD1
TGCAGCGTCCTTACAGGGGGAAGCGAGCAGTACTTC
CSVLTGGSEQYF